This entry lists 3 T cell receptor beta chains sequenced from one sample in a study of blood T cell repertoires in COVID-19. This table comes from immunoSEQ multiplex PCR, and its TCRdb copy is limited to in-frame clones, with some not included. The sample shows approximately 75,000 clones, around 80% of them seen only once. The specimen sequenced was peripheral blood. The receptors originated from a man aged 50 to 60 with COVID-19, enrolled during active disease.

The CDR3 DNA sequence: TGTGCCAGCAGCCCAAGGACTAGCGGGAGGGTGTCCCAGTACTTC. This codes for CASSPRTSGRVSQYF. This chain links TRBV28 with TRBJ2-5; 15 positions agree with TRBD2. This CDR3 spans 15 amino acids. Trimming at V came to 6 bases and at J to 9 bases, leaving 8 bases not matched to a gene. Germline lookup yields CDR1 MDHEN and CDR2 SYDVKM.

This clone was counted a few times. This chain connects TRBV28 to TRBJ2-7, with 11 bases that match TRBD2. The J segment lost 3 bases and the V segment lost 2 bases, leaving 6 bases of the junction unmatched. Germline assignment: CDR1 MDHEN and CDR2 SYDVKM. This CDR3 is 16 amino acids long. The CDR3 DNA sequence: TGTGCCAGCAGTTTAGGGGCTAGCGGGAGGATCTACGAGCAGTACTTC. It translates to CASSLGASGRIYEQYF.

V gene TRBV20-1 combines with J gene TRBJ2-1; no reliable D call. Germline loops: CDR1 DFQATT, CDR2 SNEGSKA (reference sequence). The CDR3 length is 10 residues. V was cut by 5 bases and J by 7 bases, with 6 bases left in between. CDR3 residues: CSALRNEQFF. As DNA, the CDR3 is TGCAGTGCTCTACGGAATGAGCAGTTCTTC.